A single sample gave rise to the 11 T cell receptor beta chains below, sequenced in a study of T cells expressing NK-cell markers. TCRdb reprocessed the 5' RACE reads, keeping one entry per CDR3 protein, no DNA. The sample is made up of 500,000 to 700,000 distinct CDR3 sequences, and the top ten hold 3.5% to 4.5% of it. Sequencing input: blood T cells: a sorted CD56 or NKG2C T cell subset, CD4+ or CD8+ T cells, or bulk PBMC T cells (not recorded which). The receptors here all came from a man between 18 and 35 years old in good health.

The V gene is TRBV12-3 or TRBV12-4, the J gene TRBJ2-3; TCRdb selects TRBD2, and the lack of DNA leaves this call unchecked. The CDR3 has 16 amino acids. This chain's CDR3 is CASSPMSGILTDTQYF.

V is TRBV7-9 and J is TRBJ2-5; TCRdb indicates TRBD2, and absent DNA this call remains unverified. This CDR3 has 14 amino acids. From germline, CDR1 is SEHNR and CDR2 FQNEAQ (reference sequence). CDR3 amino acids: CASRPTSGNGTQYF. Together with reference TRBV7-9 and TRBJ2-5, the CDR3 gives the full variable domain: DTGVSQNPRHKITKRGQNVTFRCDPISEHNRLYWYRQTLGQGPEFLTYFQNEAQLEKSRLLSDRFSAERPKGSFSTLEIQRTEQGDSAMYLCASRPTSGNGTQYFGPGTRLLVL.

CDR3 loop: CASSIGGTGGYNEQFF. The genes are TRBV19 and TRBJ2-1; TCRdb's D call, TRBD1, is unchecked because there is no DNA. CDR1 and CDR2 from the germline V gene are LNHDA and SQIVND (reference sequence). The CDR3 length is 16 residues.

This chain connects TRBV29-1 to TRBJ1-4; TCRdb indicates TRBD1, and absent DNA this call remains unverified. Germline V gene sequence: CDR1 SQVTM, CDR2 ANQGSEA. There are 14 residues in the CDR3. The CDR3 is CSVEGGGPNEKLFF.

The rearrangement links TRBV3-1 to TRBJ2-1; the TCRdb call, TRBD2, lacks DNA for checking. The CDR3 extends over 20 amino acids. Germline CDR1 reads LGHDT; CDR2 reads YNNKEL (reference sequence). The CDR3 loop reads CASSQDPWDPASDSYNEQFF.

This chain uses TRBV2 with TRBJ2-2; checking the TCRdb D call of TRBD1 is not possible without DNA. The V gene's germline CDR1 is SNHLY and CDR2 FYNNEI. This CDR3 is 14 amino acids long. CDR3 sequence reads: CATAPESVGGELFF.

The chain employs TRBV12-3 or TRBV12-4 and TRBJ2-5; absent DNA, TCRdb's TRBD1 call cannot be checked. The CDR3 has 15 amino acids. CDR3 residues: CASSFGQGLQETQYF.

The chain employs TRBV5-8 and TRBJ2-1; TCRdb names TRBD1, which stays unverified in the absence of DNA. Per germline, CDR1 SGHTS and CDR2 YDEGEE. The CDR3 has 16 residues. CDR3 in amino acids: CASSHTGTGGYNEQFF.

The rearrangement links TRBV3-1 to TRBJ2-1; as DNA is missing, the TRBD2 call by TCRdb cannot be tested. There are 18 residues in the CDR3. Germline CDR1 LGHDT, CDR2 YNNKEL (reference sequence). The CDR3 protein is CASSQTGLAGGPRNEQFF.

The chain uses TRBV19 and TRBJ2-2; as DNA is missing, the TRBD2 call by TCRdb cannot be tested. The CDR3 covers 16 residues. Germline V gene lookup returns CDR1 LNHDA and CDR2 SQIVND (reference sequence). The CDR3 loop reads CASSGRAGEGTGELFF.

The chain recombines TRBV27 with TRBJ2-1; as DNA is missing, the TRBD1 call by TCRdb cannot be tested. Per germline, CDR1 MNHEY and CDR2 SMNVEV (reference sequence). The CDR3 totals 14 residues. The CDR3 loop is CASSPGSGYNEQFF.